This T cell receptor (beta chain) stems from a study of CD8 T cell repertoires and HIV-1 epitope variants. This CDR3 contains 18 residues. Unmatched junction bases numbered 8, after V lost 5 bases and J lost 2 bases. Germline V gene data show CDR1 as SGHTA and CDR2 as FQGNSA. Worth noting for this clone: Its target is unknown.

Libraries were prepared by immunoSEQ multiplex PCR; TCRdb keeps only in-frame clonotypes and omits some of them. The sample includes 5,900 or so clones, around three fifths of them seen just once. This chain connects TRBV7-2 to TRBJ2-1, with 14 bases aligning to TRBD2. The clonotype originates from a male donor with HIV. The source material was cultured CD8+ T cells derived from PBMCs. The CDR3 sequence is CASSQGLAGGPPYNEQFF. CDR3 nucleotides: TGTGCCAGCAGCCAAGGACTAGCGGGGGGCCCTCCCTACAATGAGCAGTTCTTC.